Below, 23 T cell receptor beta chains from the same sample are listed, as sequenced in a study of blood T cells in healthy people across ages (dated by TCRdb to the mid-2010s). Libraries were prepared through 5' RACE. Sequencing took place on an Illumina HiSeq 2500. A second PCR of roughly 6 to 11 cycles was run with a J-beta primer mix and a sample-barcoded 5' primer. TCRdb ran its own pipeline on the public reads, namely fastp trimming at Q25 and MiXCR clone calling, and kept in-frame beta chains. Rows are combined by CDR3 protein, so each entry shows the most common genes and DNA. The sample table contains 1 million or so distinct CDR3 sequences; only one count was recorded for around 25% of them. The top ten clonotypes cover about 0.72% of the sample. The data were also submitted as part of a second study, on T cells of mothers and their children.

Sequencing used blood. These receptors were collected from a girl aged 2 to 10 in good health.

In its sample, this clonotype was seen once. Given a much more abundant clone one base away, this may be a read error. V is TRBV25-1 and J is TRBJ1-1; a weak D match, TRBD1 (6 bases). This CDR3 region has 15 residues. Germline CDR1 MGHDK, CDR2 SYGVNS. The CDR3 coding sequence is TGTGCCAGCAGTGATGACCGGGACATGAACACTGAAGCTTTGTTT. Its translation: CASSDDRDMNTEALF.

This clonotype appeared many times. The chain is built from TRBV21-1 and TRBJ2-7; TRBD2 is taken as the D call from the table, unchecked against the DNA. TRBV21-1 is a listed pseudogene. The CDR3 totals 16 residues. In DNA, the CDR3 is TGTGCCAGCAGTTCAACTGGGGGGGAGGCTTTCTACGAGCAGTACTTC. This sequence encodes CASSSTGGEAFYEQYF.

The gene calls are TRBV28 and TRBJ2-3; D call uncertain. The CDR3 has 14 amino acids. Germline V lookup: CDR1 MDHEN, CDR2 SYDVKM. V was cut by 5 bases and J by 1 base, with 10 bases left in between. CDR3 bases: TGTGCCAGCAGTGATACTGGAGGCACAGATACGCAGTATTTT. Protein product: CASSDTGGTDTQYF. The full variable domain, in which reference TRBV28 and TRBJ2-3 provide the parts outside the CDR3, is DVKVTQSSRYLVKRTGEKVFLECVQDMDHENMFWYRQDPGLGLRLIYFSYDVKMKEKGDIPEGYSVSREKKERFSLILESASTNQTSMYLCASSDTGGTDTQYFGPGTRLTVL.

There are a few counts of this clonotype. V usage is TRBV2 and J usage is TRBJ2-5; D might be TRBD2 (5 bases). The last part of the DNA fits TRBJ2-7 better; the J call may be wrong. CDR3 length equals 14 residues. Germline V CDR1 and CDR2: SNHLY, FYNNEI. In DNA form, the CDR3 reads TGTGCCAGCAACATGAGGGAGCGGCTATACGAGCAGTACTTC. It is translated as CASNMRERLYEQYF.

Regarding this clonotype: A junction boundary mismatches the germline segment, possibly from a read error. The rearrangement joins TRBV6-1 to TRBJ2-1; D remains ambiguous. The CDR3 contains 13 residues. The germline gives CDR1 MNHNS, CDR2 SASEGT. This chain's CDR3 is CASREGLPYEQFF. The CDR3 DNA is TGTGCCAGCAGGGAAGGTCTACCGTATGAGCAGTTCTTC.

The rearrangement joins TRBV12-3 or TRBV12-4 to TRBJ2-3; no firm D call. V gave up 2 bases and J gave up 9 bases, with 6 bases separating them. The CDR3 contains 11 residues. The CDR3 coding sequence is TGTGCCAGCAGTTTAATGCGCACGCAGTATTTT. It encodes CASSLMRTQYF.

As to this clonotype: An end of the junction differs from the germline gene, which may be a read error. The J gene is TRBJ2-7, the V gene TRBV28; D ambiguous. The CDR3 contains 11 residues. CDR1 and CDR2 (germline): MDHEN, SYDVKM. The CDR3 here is CASSLLAHSIF. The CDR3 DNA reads TGTGCCAGCAGTTTATTGGCCCATAGTATCTTC. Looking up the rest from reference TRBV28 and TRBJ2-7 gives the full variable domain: DVKVTQSSRYLVKRTGEKVFLECVQDMDHENMFWYRQDPGLGLRLIYFSYDVKMKEKGDIPEGYSVSREKKERFSLILESASTNQTSMYLCASSLLAHSIFGPGTRLTVT.

CDR3 residues: CASGDIPPNIQYF. CDR3 nucleotides: TGTGCCAGCGGAGACATTCCCCCAAACATTCAGTACTTC. J is TRBJ2-4 and V is TRBV7-9; D unresolved. This CDR3 spans 13 amino acids. Germline V gene sequence: CDR1 SEHNR, CDR2 FQNEAQ (reference sequence). Trimming removed 8 bases at V and 6 bases at J, with 14 bases between.

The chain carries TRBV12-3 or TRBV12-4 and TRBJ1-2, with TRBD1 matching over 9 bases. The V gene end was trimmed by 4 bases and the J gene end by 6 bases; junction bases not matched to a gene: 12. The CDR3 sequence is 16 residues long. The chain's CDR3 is CASSYVPGQGFHGYTF. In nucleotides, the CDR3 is TGTGCCAGCAGTTACGTCCCGGGACAGGGCTTCCATGGCTACACCTTC.

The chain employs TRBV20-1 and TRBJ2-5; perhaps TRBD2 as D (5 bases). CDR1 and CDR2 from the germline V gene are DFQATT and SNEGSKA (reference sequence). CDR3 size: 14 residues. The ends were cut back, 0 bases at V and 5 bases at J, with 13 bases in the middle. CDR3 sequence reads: CSARDLLGGETQYF. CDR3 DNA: TGCAGTGCTAGAGATTTGCTAGGCGGGGAGACCCAGTACTTC.

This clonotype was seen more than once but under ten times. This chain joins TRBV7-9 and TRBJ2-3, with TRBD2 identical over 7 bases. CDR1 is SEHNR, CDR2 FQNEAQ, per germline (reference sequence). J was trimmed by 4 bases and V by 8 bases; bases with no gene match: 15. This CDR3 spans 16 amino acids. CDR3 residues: CASPAREEEYADTQYF. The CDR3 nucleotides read TGTGCCAGCCCTGCCCGGGAGGAAGAATATGCAGATACGCAGTATTTT. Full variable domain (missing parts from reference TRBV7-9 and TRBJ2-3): DTGVSQNPRHKITKRGQNVTFRCDPISEHNRLYWYRQTLGQGPEFLTYFQNEAQLEKSRLLSDRFSAERPKGSFSTLEIQRTEQGDSAMYLCASPAREEEYADTQYFGPGTRLTVL.

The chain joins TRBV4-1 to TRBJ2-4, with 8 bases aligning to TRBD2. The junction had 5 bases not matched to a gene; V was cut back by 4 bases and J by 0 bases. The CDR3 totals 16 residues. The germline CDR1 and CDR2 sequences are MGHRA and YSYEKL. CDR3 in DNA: TGCGCCAGCAGCCTCCGGGGGGGCCTAGCCAAAAACATTCAGTACTTC. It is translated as CASSLRGGLAKNIQYF.

In DNA form, the CDR3 reads TGCGCCAGCAGCACCGGACAGGGCGGGGATACGCAGTATTTT. Translated, it gives CASSTGQGGDTQYF. The chain carries TRBV5-1 and TRBJ2-3, with 8 positions matching TRBD1. Germline trimming cut 4 bases from V and 6 bases from J; bases unmatched to any gene: 7. This CDR3 is 14 amino acids long. The V gene's germline CDR1 is SGHRS and CDR2 YFSETQ.

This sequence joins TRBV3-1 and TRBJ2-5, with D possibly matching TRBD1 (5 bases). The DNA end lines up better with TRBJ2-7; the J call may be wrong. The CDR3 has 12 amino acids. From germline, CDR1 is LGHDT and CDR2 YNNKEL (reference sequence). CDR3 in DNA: TGTGCCAGCAGCCAAGCAGGGAACGAGCAGTACTTC. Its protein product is CASSQAGNEQYF.

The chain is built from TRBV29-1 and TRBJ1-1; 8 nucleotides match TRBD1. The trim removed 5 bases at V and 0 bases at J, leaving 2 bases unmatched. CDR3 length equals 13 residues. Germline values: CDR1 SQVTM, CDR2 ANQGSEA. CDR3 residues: CSVLQGVNTEAFF. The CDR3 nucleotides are TGCAGCGTTCTACAGGGGGTGAACACTGAAGCTTTCTTT.

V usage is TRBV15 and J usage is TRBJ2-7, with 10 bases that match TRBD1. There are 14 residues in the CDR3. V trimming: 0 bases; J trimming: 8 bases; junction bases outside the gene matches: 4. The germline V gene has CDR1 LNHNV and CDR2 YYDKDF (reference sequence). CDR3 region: CATSRDPTGGQQYF. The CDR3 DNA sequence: TGTGCCACCAGCAGAGACCCGACAGGGGGCCAGCAGTACTTC.

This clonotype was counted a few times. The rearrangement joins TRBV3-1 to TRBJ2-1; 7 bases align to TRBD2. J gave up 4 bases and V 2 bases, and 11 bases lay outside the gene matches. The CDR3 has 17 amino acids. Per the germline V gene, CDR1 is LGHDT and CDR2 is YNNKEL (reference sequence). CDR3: CASSQTGGYSFYNEQFF. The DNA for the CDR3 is TGTGCCAGCAGCCAAACGGGAGGCTATTCCTTTTACAATGAGCAGTTCTTC.

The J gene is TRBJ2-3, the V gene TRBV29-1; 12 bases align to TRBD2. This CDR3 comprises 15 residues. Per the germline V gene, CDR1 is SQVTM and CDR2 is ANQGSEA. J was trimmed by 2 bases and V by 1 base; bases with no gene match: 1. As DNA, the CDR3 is TGCAGCGTTGAAGGGACTAGCGGGGTCACAGATACGCAGTATTTT. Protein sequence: CSVEGTSGVTDTQYF.

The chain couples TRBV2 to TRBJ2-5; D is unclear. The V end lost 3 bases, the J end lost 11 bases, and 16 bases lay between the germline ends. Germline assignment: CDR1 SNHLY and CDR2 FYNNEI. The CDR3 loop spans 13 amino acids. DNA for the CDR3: TGTGCCAGCAGTGAGGTGCTGCCGTTGGAGCAGTACTTC. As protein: CASSEVLPLEQYF.

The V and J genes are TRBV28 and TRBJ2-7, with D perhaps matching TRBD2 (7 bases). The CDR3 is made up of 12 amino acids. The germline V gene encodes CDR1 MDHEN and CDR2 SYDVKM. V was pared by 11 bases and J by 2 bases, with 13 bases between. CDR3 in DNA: TGTGCCGGAGGGGGGGGGCCCTACGAGCAGTACTTC. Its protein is CAGGGGPYEQYF.

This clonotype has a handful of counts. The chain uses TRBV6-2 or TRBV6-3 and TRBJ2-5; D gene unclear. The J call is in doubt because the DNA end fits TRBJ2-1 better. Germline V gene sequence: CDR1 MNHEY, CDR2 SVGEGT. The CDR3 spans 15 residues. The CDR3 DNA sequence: TGTGCCAGCGTCCCTAAACTTCGAGGTCTGGGTGAGCAGTTCTTC. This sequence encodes CASVPKLRGLGEQFF.

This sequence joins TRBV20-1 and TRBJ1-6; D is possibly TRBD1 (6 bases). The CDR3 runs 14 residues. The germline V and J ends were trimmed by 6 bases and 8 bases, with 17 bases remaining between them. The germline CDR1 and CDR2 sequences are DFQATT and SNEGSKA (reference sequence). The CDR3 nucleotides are TGCAGTGCAACTACAGGGAGCGGGGATTCACCCCTCCACTTT. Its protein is CSATTGSGDSPLHF.

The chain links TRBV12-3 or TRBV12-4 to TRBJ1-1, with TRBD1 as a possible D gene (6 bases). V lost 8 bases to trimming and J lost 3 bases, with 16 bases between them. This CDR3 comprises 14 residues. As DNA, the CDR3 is TGTGCCAGCCTCCCCTCGGGACATTACACTGAAGCTTTCTTT. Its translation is CASLPSGHYTEAFF.